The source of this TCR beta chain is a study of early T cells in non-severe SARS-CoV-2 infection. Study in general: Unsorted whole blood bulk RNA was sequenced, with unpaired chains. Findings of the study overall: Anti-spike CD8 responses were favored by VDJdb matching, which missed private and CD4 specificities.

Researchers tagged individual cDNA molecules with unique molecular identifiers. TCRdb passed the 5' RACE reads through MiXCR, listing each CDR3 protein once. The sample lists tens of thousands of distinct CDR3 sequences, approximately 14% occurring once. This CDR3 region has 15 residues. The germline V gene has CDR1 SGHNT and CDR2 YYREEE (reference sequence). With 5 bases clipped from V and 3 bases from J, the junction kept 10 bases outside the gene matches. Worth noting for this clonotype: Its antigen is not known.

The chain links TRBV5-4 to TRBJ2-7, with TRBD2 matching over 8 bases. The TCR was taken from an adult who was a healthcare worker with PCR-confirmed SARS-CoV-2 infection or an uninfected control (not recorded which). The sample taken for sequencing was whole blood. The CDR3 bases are TGTGCCAGCAGTTTTGCCGGGGGGGCTGTCTACGAGCAGTACTTC. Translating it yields CASSFAGGAVYEQYF.